The T cell receptor beta chain described here comes from a study of cytomegalovirus exposure and HLA in healthy donors. About the study: Earlier, approximately 190 million T cells were analyzed, and approximately 110 million unique TCR beta sequences were found among them.

Study results and limitations: Later analysis associated a missense DCLRE1C variant with TCR beta V- and J-gene trimming.

In the case of this clone: Its specificity is not known.

PCR was performed using 60 Vbeta and 13 Jbeta primers. The method was immunoSEQ multiplex PCR; TCRdb's version includes in-frame clones alone and lacks a portion of them. In the table there are approximately 180,000 clones, around 75% of which are singletons. The receptor was derived from a woman aged 30 to 39 in good health and CMV-seronegative. Source material: PBMCs.

CDR3 DNA: TGTGCCAGCACCGCACGAACTAGCAAACCCCAGGCCTACAATGAGCAGTTCTTC. It yields the protein CASTARTSKPQAYNEQFF. V and J are TRBV4-2 and TRBJ2-1, with D tentatively TRBD2 (6 bases). The V gene lost 7 bases and the J gene lost 2 bases, with 24 bases spanning the gap. The CDR3 sequence is 18 residues long. Germline-derived CDR1 and CDR2 are LGHNA and YNFKEQ.